This is a list of T cell receptor beta chains from one sample in a study of cytomegalovirus exposure and HLA in healthy donors. The protocol was immunoSEQ multiplex PCR, while the TCRdb copy is restricted to in-frame clones and leaves out a portion. There are some 240,000 clones in the sample; more than 75% occur only once, and about 2% lies in the top ten. Input material: PBMCs. The receptor set was obtained from a woman between 18 and 29 years old in good health and CMV-seropositive. Both conserved end residues are part of each CDR3. D genes are given only for firm matches. Clone size is given for some rows only: seen once, a few or many times, or a class if the clone is expanded.

j_call | d_call | cdr3_length | clone_size | v_call | cdr3_nt | cdr3_aa
TRBJ2-1 | - | 16 | - | TRBV10-3 | TGTGCCATCAGTGAGCCCGGCGGTCGCTCCTACAATGAGCAGTTCTTC | CAISEPGGRSYNEQFF
TRBJ1-1 | - | 14 | - | TRBV6-5 | TGTGCCAGCATAAGAAGAACAGAGCTCACTGAAGCTTTCTTT | CASIRRTELTEAFF
TRBJ2-5 | TRBD1 | 14 | - | TRBV27 | TGTGCCAGCAGTCTAGGGACAGGGGGAGAGACCCAGTACTTC | CASSLGTGGETQYF
TRBJ1-1 | TRBD1 | 13 | - | TRBV7-3 | TGTGCCAGCAGCTCACAGGGGGGCACTGAAGCTTTCTTT | CASSSQGGTEAFF
TRBJ1-2 | - | 13 | - | TRBV7-9 | TGTGCCAGCAGCTCCGCAGGCATCTATGGCTACACCTTC | CASSSAGIYGYTF
TRBJ2-6 | - | 18 | - | TRBV7-8 | TGTGCCAGCAGCCCTAACCGGGATTCTGGCTCTGGGGCCAACGTCCTGACTTTC | CASSPNRDSGSGANVLTF
TRBJ1-3 | - | 14 | few | TRBV5-6 | TGTGCCAGCAGCTTGTCAGGCTCTGGAAACACCATATATTTT | CASSLSGSGNTIYF
TRBJ2-5 | - | 11 | - | TRBV28 | TGTGCCAGCACGAGTCAAGAGACCCAGTACTTC | CASTSQETQYF
TRBJ1-4 | - | 16 | - | TRBV9 | TGTGCCAGCAGCGTAGCTCCAGTAATATCCGTCGAAAAACTGTTTTTT | CASSVAPVISVEKLFF
TRBJ1-5 | - | 14 | - | TRBV5-6 | TGTGCCAGCAGCCTCGGAAGGGCGGGTCAGCCCCAGCATTTT | CASSLGRAGQPQHF
TRBJ1-3 | TRBD1 | 13 | - | TRBV15 | TGTGCCACCAGCTGGGACAGGGGGGACACCATATATTTT | CATSWDRGDTIYF
TRBJ2-7 | - | 15 | - | TRBV12-5 | TGTGCTAGTGGTTTGGTACCGGGAGAGCACTACGAGCAGTACTTC | CASGLVPGEHYEQYF
TRBJ1-1 | - | 12 | - | TRBV7-9 | TGTGCCAGCAGCCCCACAGGATTTGATGCTTTCTTT | CASSPTGFDAFF
TRBJ2-1 | TRBD2 | 16 | once | TRBV7-9 | TGTGCCAGCAGCTCCAACCGGGACTACTCTTACAATGAGCAGTTCTTC | CASSSNRDYSYNEQFF
TRBJ2-3 | - | 17 | - | TRBV18 | TGTGCCAGCTCACCCGCTTACCGGACAGATCGCACAGATACGCAGTATTTT | CASSPAYRTDRTDTQYF
TRBJ2-2 | - | 16 | - | TRBV6-6 | TGTGCCAGCAGTTTATCACAGGCATGGAACACCGGGGAGCTGTTTTTT | CASSLSQAWNTGELFF
TRBJ2-5 | TRBD2 | 14 | - | TRBV2 | TGTGCCAGCACCCTAACTAGCGGTTCGTGGACCCAGTACTTC | CASTLTSGSWTQYF
TRBJ2-1 | TRBD2 | 16 | once | TRBV27 | TGTGCCAGCAGTACCGGGACTAGCGGCTCCTACAATGAGCAGTTCTTC | CASSTGTSGSYNEQFF
TRBJ2-5 | - | 15 | once | TRBV7-2 | TGTGCCAGCAGCTCTGGACCGGAGGAAGAGGGGACCCAGTACTTC | CASSSGPEEEGTQYF
TRBJ2-7 | TRBD2 | 14 | few | TRBV30 | TGTGCCTGGAGGCGACTAGCGGGAGGTTACGAGCAGTACTTC | CAWRRLAGGYEQYF
TRBJ2-3 | - | 16 | once | TRBV15 | TGTGCCACCAGCAGAGCAAAGCGGGCGACCACAGATACGCAGTATTTT | CATSRAKRATTDTQYF
TRBJ1-4 | TRBD1 | 15 | - | TRBV5-1 | TGCGCCAGCAGCGCGGACAGGGGCACTAATGAAAAACTGTTTTTT | CASSADRGTNEKLFF
TRBJ2-7 | TRBD1 | 12 | - | TRBV29-1 | TGCAGCGTTGTCCGGGAGCCAGGGGGCCTGTACTTC | CSVVREPGGLYF
TRBJ2-7 | TRBD1 | 14 | - | TRBV19 | TGTGCCAGTAGCCCTGGGACAGAAACCTACGAGCAGTACTTC | CASSPGTETYEQYF
TRBJ2-7 | - | 14 | - | TRBV19 | TGTGCCAGTAGTGCCCAAACAGGGTCCTACGAGCAGTACTTC | CASSAQTGSYEQYF
TRBJ1-5 | TRBD1 | 16 | - | TRBV28 | TGTGCCAGCAGTTTGTCAGGGACAGGGGGCAATCAGCCCCAGCATTTT | CASSLSGTGGNQPQHF
TRBJ2-5 | TRBD1 | 14 | - | TRBV19 | TGTGCCAGTAGCCCTATTCCGACAGGGGAGACCCAGTACTTC | CASSPIPTGETQYF
TRBJ2-1 | TRBD2 | 18 | - | TRBV25-1 | TGTGCCAGCAGTGAATCCGCGTTAGCGGGAGCAGCCTACAATGAGCAGTTCTTC | CASSESALAGAAYNEQFF
TRBJ2-2 | TRBD1 | 14 | - | TRBV10-1 | TGCGCCAGCAGCCGGGACAGGGCCACCGGGGAGCTGTTTTTT | CASSRDRATGELFF
TRBJ2-7 | TRBD1 | 16 | - | TRBV18 | TGTGCCAGCTCTTTTAAGGGACAGGGCGGAGGGTACGAGCAGTACTTC | CASSFKGQGGGYEQYF
TRBJ2-2 | - | 18 | - | TRBV27 | TGTGCCAGCAGTCCCCGAGTCTCGGCTGGGACATCCACCGGGGAGCTGTTTTTT | CASSPRVSAGTSTGELFF
TRBJ1-1 | - | 13 | - | TRBV18 | TGTGCCAGCTCAGCAGGGGTTGCCACTGAAGCTTTCTTT | CASSAGVATEAFF
TRBJ1-2 | - | 15 | - | TRBV27 | TGTGCCAGCAGTTTACTTATGGGAGCTAACTATGGCTACACCTTC | CASSLLMGANYGYTF
TRBJ2-7 | - | 12 | once | TRBV29-1 | TGCAGCGGCCGGGACTCGACCTACGAGCAGTACTTC | CSGRDSTYEQYF
TRBJ1-1 | - | 15 | - | TRBV27 | TGTGCCAGCACCACCATGGGGGGTGGGAACACTGAAGCTTTCTTT | CASTTMGGGNTEAFF
TRBJ1-5 | - | 14 | few | TRBV6-5 | TGTGCCAGCAGCCCAACAGGGCACAATCAGCCCCAGCATTTT | CASSPTGHNQPQHF
TRBJ2-2 | - | 13 | - | TRBV10-1 | TGCGCCAGCAGTGGCAGGAACACCGGGGAGCTGTTTTTT | CASSGRNTGELFF
TRBJ1-4 | - | 15 | - | TRBV7-8 | TGTGCCAGCAGCCTATCGCAGGCGGGGAATGAAAAACTGTTTTTT | CASSLSQAGNEKLFF
TRBJ2-7 | - | 13 | - | TRBV9 | TGTGCCAGCAGCGCGGGACACCTCTACGAGCAGTACTTC | CASSAGHLYEQYF
TRBJ2-3 | TRBD2 | 16 | - | TRBV30 | TGTGCCTGGGGGACTAGCGGGAGGGTTAGGACAGATACGCAGTATTTT | CAWGTSGRVRTDTQYF
TRBJ2-1 | TRBD2 | 16 | - | TRBV5-6 | TGTGCCAGCAGCTTGGGTGGCGGGGGTCCCTACAATGAGCAGTTCTTC | CASSLGGGGPYNEQFF
TRBJ2-5 | - | 14 | - | TRBV30 | TGTGCCTGGAGTGTGGGGAGGACCGAAGAGACCCAGTACTTC | CAWSVGRTEETQYF
TRBJ1-1 | TRBD1 | 16 | few | TRBV7-9 | TGTGCCAGCAGCTTAGGGACAGGGTGGGTGAACACTGAAGCTTTCTTT | CASSLGTGWVNTEAFF
TRBJ1-1 | TRBD1 | 16 | - | TRBV27 | TGTGCCAGCAGTTTATTGACAGGGGGGCCCCTCACTGAAGCTTTCTTT | CASSLLTGGPLTEAFF
TRBJ2-2 | TRBD2 | 17 | - | TRBV2 | TGTGCCAGCAGTGATCTCGGTGGGAGGGTTGGGGCCGGGGAGCTGTTTTTT | CASSDLGGRVGAGELFF
TRBJ2-3 | - | 14 | - | TRBV27 | TGTGCCAGCAGTTCCCAGGGATTCACAGATACGCAGTATTTT | CASSSQGFTDTQYF
TRBJ2-1 | TRBD2 | 16 | - | TRBV9 | TGTGCCAGCAGCCTTCTCCGGACTAGCGGGAGGGAGGAGCAGTTCTTC | CASSLLRTSGREEQFF
TRBJ2-5 | - | 14 | - | TRBV6-1 | TGTGCCAGCACCTCAGACAGGTACCAAGAGACCCAGTACTTC | CASTSDRYQETQYF
TRBJ2-2 | - | 15 | - | TRBV2 | TGTGCCAGCAGACAGGGATGGGATAGCACCGGGGAGCTGTTTTTT | CASRQGWDSTGELFF
TRBJ2-1 | TRBD2 | 19 | - | TRBV30 | TGTGCCTGGAGCGCAATTAGGACTAGCGGGAGGGCCAACTACAATGAGCAGTTCTTC | CAWSAIRTSGRANYNEQFF